Listed here is a single T cell receptor (beta chain). This table comes from immunoSEQ multiplex PCR, and its TCRdb copy is limited to in-frame clones, with some not included. The data contain millions of clones, about 92% of them singletons. The CDR3 is 13 residues long. Trimming stripped 1 base from V and 10 bases from J, with 11 bases between. The germline V gene encodes CDR1 SGHTA and CDR2 FQGNSA. This record comes from a study of shared clonotypes between healthy human individuals. Donors were healthy HIV-negative adults without recently reported acute infections or vaccinations. All the donors were Caucasian adults who lived in Nashville, Tennessee. It was into CD45RA+ naive and CD45RA-negative memory subsets that the CD4+ cells were split.

Sequences were obtained from naive CD4+ T cells sorted from blood. Noted subset: CD45RA+ positively selected. The TCR originated in a man aged 18 to 29 in good health. The V call is TRBV7-2, the J call TRBJ2-1; D is uncertain. CDR3 DNA: TGTGCCAGCAGCTTAGAACCCTGGAAGGAGCAGTTCTTC. This gives the protein CASSLEPWKEQFF. Full variable domain (outside the CDR3, taken from reference TRBV7-2 and TRBJ2-1): GAGVSQSPSNKVTEKGKDVELRCDPISGHTALYWYRQSLGQGLEFLIYFQGNSAPDKSGLPSDRFSAERTGGSVSTLTIQRTQQEDSAVYLCASSLEPWKEQFFGPGTRLTVL.